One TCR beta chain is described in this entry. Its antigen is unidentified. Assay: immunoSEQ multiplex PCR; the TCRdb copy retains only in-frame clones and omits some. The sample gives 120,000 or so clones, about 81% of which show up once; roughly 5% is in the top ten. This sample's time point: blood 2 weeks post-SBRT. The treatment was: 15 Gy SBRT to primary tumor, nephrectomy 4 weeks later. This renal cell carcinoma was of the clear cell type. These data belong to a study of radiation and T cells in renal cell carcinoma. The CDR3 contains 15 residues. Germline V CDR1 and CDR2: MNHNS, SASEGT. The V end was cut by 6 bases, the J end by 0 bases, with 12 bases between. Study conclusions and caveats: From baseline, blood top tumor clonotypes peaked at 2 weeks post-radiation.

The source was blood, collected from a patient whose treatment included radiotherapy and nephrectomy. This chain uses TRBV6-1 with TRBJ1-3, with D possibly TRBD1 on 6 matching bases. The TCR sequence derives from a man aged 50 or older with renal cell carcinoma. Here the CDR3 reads CASRPDRSSGNTIYF. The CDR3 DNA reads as TGTGCCAGCAGACCAGACAGGAGCTCTGGAAACACCATATATTTT.